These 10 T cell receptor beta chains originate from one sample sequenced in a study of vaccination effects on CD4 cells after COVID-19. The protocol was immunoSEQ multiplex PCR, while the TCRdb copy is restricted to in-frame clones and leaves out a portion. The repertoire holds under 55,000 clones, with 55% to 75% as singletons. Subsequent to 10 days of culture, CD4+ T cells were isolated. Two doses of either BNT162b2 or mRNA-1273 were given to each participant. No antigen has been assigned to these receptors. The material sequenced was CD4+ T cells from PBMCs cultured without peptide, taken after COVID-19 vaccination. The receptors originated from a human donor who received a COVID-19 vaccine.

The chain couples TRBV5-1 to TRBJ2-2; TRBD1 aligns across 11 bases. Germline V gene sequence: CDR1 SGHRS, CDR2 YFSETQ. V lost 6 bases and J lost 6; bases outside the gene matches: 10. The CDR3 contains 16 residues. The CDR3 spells CASTQRTGGRPGELFF. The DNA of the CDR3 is TGCGCCAGCACCCAACGGACAGGGGGCCGACCCGGGGAGCTGTTTTTT.

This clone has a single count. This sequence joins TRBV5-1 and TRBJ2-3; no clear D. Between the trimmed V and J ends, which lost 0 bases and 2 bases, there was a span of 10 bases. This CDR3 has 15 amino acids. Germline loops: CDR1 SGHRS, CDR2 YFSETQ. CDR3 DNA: TGCGCCAGCAGCTTGGACTCCTCGTACACAGATACGCAGTATTTT. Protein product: CASSLDSSYTDTQYF.

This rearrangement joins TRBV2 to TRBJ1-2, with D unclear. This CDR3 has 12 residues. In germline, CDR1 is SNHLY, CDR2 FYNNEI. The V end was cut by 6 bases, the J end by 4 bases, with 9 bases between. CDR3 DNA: TGTGCCAGCAGCCCTGGGATCTATGGCTACACCTTC. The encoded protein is CASSPGIYGYTF.

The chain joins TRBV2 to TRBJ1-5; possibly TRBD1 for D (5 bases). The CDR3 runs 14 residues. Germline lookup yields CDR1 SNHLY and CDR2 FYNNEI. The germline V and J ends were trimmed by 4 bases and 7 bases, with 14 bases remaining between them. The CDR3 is CASSGGGARQPQHF. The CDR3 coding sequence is TGTGCCAGCAGTGGAGGAGGGGCACGGCAGCCCCAGCATTTT.

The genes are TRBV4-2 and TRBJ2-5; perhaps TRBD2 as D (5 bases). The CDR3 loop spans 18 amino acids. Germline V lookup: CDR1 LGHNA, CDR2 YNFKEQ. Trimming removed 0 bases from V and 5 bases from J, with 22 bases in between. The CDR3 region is CASSQDGLRRSQSETQYF. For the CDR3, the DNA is TGTGCCAGCAGCCAAGATGGACTGCGACGCAGCCAGTCCGAGACCCAGTACTTC.

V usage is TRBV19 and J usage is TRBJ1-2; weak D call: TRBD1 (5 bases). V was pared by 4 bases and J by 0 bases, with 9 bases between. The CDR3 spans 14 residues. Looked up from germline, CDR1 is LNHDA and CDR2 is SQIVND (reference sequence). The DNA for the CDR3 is TGTGCCAGTAGTAGACAGTTTACTAACTATGGCTACACCTTC. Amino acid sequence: CASSRQFTNYGYTF.

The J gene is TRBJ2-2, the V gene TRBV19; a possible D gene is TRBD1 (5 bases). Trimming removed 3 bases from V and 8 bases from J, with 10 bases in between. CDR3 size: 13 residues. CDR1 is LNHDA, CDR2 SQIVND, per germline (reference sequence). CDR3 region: CASSITTVGELFF. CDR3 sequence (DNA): TGTGCCAGTAGTATCACGACAGTAGGGGAGCTGTTTTTT.

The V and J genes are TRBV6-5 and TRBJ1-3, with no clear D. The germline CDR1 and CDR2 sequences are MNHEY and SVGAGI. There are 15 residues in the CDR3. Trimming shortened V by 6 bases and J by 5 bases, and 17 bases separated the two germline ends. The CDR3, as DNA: TGTGCCAGCAGCAGCGTGGCAGTCGGGAGAAACACCATATATTTT. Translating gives CASSSVAVGRNTIYF.

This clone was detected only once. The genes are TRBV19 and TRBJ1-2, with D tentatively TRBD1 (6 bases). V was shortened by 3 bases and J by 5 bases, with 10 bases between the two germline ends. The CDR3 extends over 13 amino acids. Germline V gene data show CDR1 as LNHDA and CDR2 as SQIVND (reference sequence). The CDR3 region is CASSIDRLYGYTF. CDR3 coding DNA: TGTGCCAGTAGTATTGACAGGCTATATGGCTACACCTTC.

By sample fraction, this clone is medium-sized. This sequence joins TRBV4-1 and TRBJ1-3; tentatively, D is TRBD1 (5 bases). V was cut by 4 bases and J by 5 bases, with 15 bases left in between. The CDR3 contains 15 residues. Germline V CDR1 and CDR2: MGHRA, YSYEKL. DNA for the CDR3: TGCGCCAGCAGCCCCGACCGGGACCCTAGAAACACCATATATTTT. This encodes CASSPDRDPRNTIYF.